A selection of T cell receptor beta chains follows, all from one sample in a study of Graves' ophthalmopathy and Graves' hyperthyroidism. TCRdb re-derived calls from the multiplex PCR reads in MiXCR, one entry per CDR3 protein. The table lists under 350,000 distinct CDR3 sequences, roughly a sixth of them singletons. The sequencing input was peripheral blood. The receptors come from an adult man with Graves' ophthalmopathy. Both conserved end residues are part of each CDR3. D genes are given only for firm matches. The size field is filled for only some rows; it gives once, few, many or a size class.

>many|TRBV6-5|TRBD1|TRBJ1-2
TGTGCCAGCAGTTACTCATCAGGACAGGGGGTGGAAATCTACACCTTC
CASSYSSGQGVEIYTF
>many|TRBV11-2|TRBD1|TRBJ1-5
TGTGCCAGCAGCCCTCGGGACAGGGGAGGAAATCAGCCCCAGCATTTT
CASSPRDRGGNQPQHF
>many|TRBV24-1|TRBD2|TRBJ2-2
TGTGCCACCAGTGATTGGTCGCTAGCGGGAGACACCGGGGAGCTGTTTTTT
CATSDWSLAGDTGELFF
>many|TRBV5-1|TRBD1|TRBJ1-1
TGCGCCAGCAGCCCCTGGACAGGGGGCCTGAACACTGAAGCTTTCTTT
CASSPWTGGLNTEAFF
>-|TRBV5-1|TRBD1|TRBJ2-2
TGCGCCAGCAGCTTGAGACAGGGGGACACCAGGGAGCTGTTTTTT
CASSLRQGDTRELFF
>many|TRBV29-1|TRBD2|TRBJ2-7
TGCAGCGTTGGTAGCGGGAGTTACGAGCAGTACTTC
CSVGSGSYEQYF
>-|TRBV7-2|-|TRBJ2-2
TGTGCCAGCAGCTTCGTCAGGGGCAACACCGGGGAGCTGTTTTTT
CASSFVRGNTGELFF
>many|TRBV6-2/TRBV6-3|TRBD1|TRBJ2-7
TGTGCCAGCAGTTACAACCCGACAGGGACAACCTACGAGCAGTACTTC
CASSYNPTGTTYEQYF
>many|TRBV20-1|-|TRBJ2-7
TGCAGTGCTGGGGCCCTACAGCACGAGCGGTACTTC
CSAGALQHERYF
>many|TRBV5-1|-|TRBJ1-2
TGCGCCAGCAGCCTAACCAGGAGAGACTACACCTTC
CASSLTRRDYTF
>many|TRBV20-1|-|TRBJ1-5
TGCAGTGCTCGAACAGCCTACGATCAGCCCCAGCATTTT
CSARTAYDQPQHF
>-|TRBV30|-|TRBJ1-5
TGTGCCTGGAGTGGGGGGCAGAATCAGCCCCAGCATTTT
CAWSGGQNQPQHF
>-|TRBV11-2|TRBD1|TRBJ2-7
TGTGCCAGCAGCTTGGACAGGGGGCTGGGGGAGCAGTACTTC
CASSLDRGLGEQYF
>once|TRBV29-1|TRBD1|TRBJ2-7
TGCAGCGTGGTAACAGGGGGCCCCAAATACGAGCAGTACTTC
CSVVTGGPKYEQYF
>many|TRBV6-2/TRBV6-3|-|TRBJ1-1
TGTGCCAGCAGGGACCCCCGACAGGCGACGAACACTGAAGCTTTCTTT
CASRDPRQATNTEAFF
>many|TRBV30|-|TRBJ1-1
TGTGCCTGGAGGGCCTCAAACACTGAAGCTTTCTTT
CAWRASNTEAFF
>many|TRBV19|TRBD1|TRBJ1-1
TGTGCCAGTAGTAGAGGACAGGGAGGGTTCGGAAACACTGAAGCTTTCTTT
CASSRGQGGFGNTEAFF
>many|TRBV20-1|TRBD2|TRBJ2-5
TGCAGTGCTAGAGAAGGGCTAGCGGGGGGCCAAGAGACCCAGTACTTC
CSAREGLAGGQETQYF
>-|TRBV27|TRBD1|TRBJ1-1
TGTGCCAGCAGCCTCAACCGAGGGACAGCCACTGAAGCTTTCTTT
CASSLNRGTATEAFF
>many|TRBV7-6|TRBD2|TRBJ2-7
TGTGCCAGCAGCCGGGGGGTAGCGGGAGCCTCCCCCTACGAGCAGTACTTC
CASSRGVAGASPYEQYF
>many|TRBV7-8|-|TRBJ2-7
TGTGCCAGCAGCGTATCCCCTACGGGATTCACCTACGAGCAGTACTTC
CASSVSPTGFTYEQYF
>many|TRBV20-1|TRBD1|TRBJ1-1
TGCAGTGCTAGTCACCCGGGACAGCTTAACACTGAAGCTTTCTTT
CSASHPGQLNTEAFF
>many|TRBV6-1|-|TRBJ1-5
TGTGCCAGCAGTGAAAGGGGGGGGACTCAGCCCCAGCATTTT
CASSERGGTQPQHF
>many|TRBV6-5|TRBD1|TRBJ1-1
TGTGCCAGCAGTCGGACAGGGTTGAACACTGAAGCTTTCTTT
CASSRTGLNTEAFF
>many|TRBV6-2/TRBV6-3|TRBD2|TRBJ2-7
TGTGCCAGCAACCGGAGGACTAGCGGGAGGACCCCTCCCTACGAGCAGTACTTC
CASNRRTSGRTPPYEQYF
>many|TRBV28|-|TRBJ1-1
TGTGCCAGCAGTTTAGGATCGTTCGGGGCTTTCTTT
CASSLGSFGAFF
>many|TRBV2|-|TRBJ2-2
TGTGCCAGCAGTCGCCCCAGGGAGCTGTTTTTT
CASSRPRELFF
>many|TRBV28|-|TRBJ2-7
TGTGCCAGCAGTTTAGCTAGGCCTGCCTCGTACGAGCAGTACTTC
CASSLARPASYEQYF
>-|TRBV20-1|TRBD2|TRBJ2-5
TGCAGTGCTAGAGATAGACTAGCGGGGCAAGAGACCCAGTACTTC
CSARDRLAGQETQYF
>many|TRBV19|-|TRBJ1-2
TGTGCCAGTAGTAATCTTGTTGGCTACACCTTC
CASSNLVGYTF
>many|TRBV5-1|TRBD1|TRBJ2-7
TGCGCCAGCAGGGGACAGAATTACGAGCAGTACTTC
CASRGQNYEQYF
>many|TRBV4-3|TRBD1|TRBJ1-2
TGCGCCAGCAGCCAACCATTCAGGGGGCAGAACCTCTATGGCTACACCTTC
CASSQPFRGQNLYGYTF
>many|TRBV3-1|TRBD2|TRBJ2-4
TGTGCCAGCAGCCAAGAGGGAGGGCAGTTACTAGCCAAAAACATTCAGTACTTC
CASSQEGGQLLAKNIQYF
>-|TRBV12-3/TRBV12-4|TRBD1|TRBJ1-6
TGTGCCAGCAGTCCGGACAGGTTCGGAAATTCACCCCTCCACTTT
CASSPDRFGNSPLHF
>many|TRBV3-1|-|TRBJ1-3
TGTGCCAGCAGCCAAGATTTCCCCAACTCTGGAAACACCATATATTTT
CASSQDFPNSGNTIYF
>many|TRBV19|-|TRBJ1-1
TGTGCCAGTCAGACAGGTGGGACCGATCGAGCTTTCTTT
CASQTGGTDRAFF
>many|TRBV12-3/TRBV12-4|-|TRBJ1-6
TGTGCCACGGCTAGCGCGGGAAATTCACCCCTCCACTTT
CATASAGNSPLHF